Listed here are 18 T cell receptor beta chains from one sample, sequenced in a study of shared clonotypes between healthy human individuals. The repertoire was sequenced with immunoSEQ multiplex PCR; TCRdb's copy has only in-frame clones and lacks some. This sample has about 980,000 clones; around 80% occur once, and the top ten carry nearly 1.5%. Sequencing used memory CD4+ T cells sorted from blood. Sample subset: CD45RA-negative fraction. Receptor source: a man aged 18-30 years in good health.

Concerning this clone itself: The same CDR3 also results from other DNA sequences found in this sample. The V and J genes are TRBV5-1 and TRBJ1-3; D call uncertain. CDR1 is SGHRS and CDR2 is YFSETQ in the germline V gene. V lost 1 base and J lost 3, with 8 bases in between. The CDR3 sequence is 14 residues long. CDR3 amino acids: CASSLQGSGNTIYF. Written as DNA, the CDR3 is TGCGCCAGCAGCTTGCAAGGAAGTGGAAACACCATATATTTT.

This chain uses TRBV6-4 with TRBJ2-2; D is possibly TRBD1 (5 bases). The V gene lost 6 bases and the J gene lost 4 bases, with 12 bases spanning the gap. CDR3 length: 14 amino acids. CDR1 is MRHNA and CDR2 is SNTAGT in the germline V gene. CDR3 loop: CASRVGQSTGELFF. In DNA form, the CDR3 reads TGTGCCAGCAGAGTGGGGCAATCCACCGGGGAGCTGTTTTTT.

The CDR3: CASGTGLYGYTF. As DNA, the CDR3 is TGTGCCAGCGGGACAGGGCTGTATGGCTACACCTTC. The chain employs TRBV5-8 and TRBJ1-2; 9 bases map to TRBD1. Germline V lookup: CDR1 SGHTS, CDR2 YDEGEE. V lost 7 bases to trimming and J lost 5 bases; unmatched junction nucleotides: 3. The CDR3 covers 12 residues.

As to this clone: A read error may account for a junction end that differs from germline. The rearrangement uses TRBV30 and TRBJ2-7; TRBD1 might be the D (6 bases). Germline V gene sequence: CDR1 GTSNPN, CDR2 SVGIG (reference sequence). The CDR3 has 12 amino acids. This CDR3 is CAWSPQKTGPVF. CDR3 in DNA: TGTGCCTGGAGTCCCCAAAAAACAGGGCCCGTATTC. Looking up the rest from reference TRBV30 and TRBJ2-7 gives the full variable domain: SQTIHQWPATLVQPVGSPLSLECTVEGTSNPNLYWYRQAAGRGLQLLFYSVGIGQISSEVPQNLSASRPQDRQFILSSKKLLLSDSGFYLCAWSPQKTGPVFGPGTRLTVT.

The chain uses TRBV7-6 and TRBJ1-4, with D perhaps matching TRBD1 (6 bases). The CDR3 spans 14 residues. Trimming cost V 4 bases and J 0 bases, with 6 bases left between them. Germline CDR1 reads SGHVS; CDR2 reads FNYEAQ. The CDR3 protein is CASSWTATNEKLFF. DNA of the CDR3: TGTGCCAGCAGCTGGACAGCAACTAATGAAAAACTGTTTTTT.

J is TRBJ2-2 and V is TRBV5-1, with 14 bases matching TRBD2. Germline CDR1 SGHRS, CDR2 YFSETQ. The CDR3 is 16 amino acids. After removal of 1 base from V and 6 bases from J, the junction contained 2 bases not matched to a gene. The CDR3 sequence: CASSLRLAGGAGELFF. CDR3 nucleotides: TGCGCCAGCAGCTTGCGACTAGCGGGAGGGGCCGGGGAGCTGTTTTTT. Looking up the rest from reference TRBV5-1 and TRBJ2-2 gives the full variable domain: KAGVTQTPRYLIKTRGQQVTLSCSPISGHRSVSWYQQTPGQGLQFLFEYFSETQRNKGNFPGRFSGRQFSNSRSEMNVSTLELGDSALYLCASSLRLAGGAGELFFGEGSRLTVL.

The CDR3 loop reads CASSLAWEGRAGANVLTF. The CDR3 region has the DNA TGTGCCAGCAGCTTGGCCTGGGAGGGCCGGGCTGGGGCCAACGTCCTGACTTTC. The chain has TRBV5-8 and TRBJ2-6, with 7 bases aligning to TRBD2. Germline CDR1 SGHTS, CDR2 YDEGEE. The J segment lost 2 bases and the V segment lost 0 bases, leaving 8 bases of the junction unmatched. The CDR3 loop spans 18 amino acids.

This clone was counted a single time. This chain links TRBV10-3 with TRBJ1-6; D uncertain. The CDR3 is 11 amino acids. Trimming pared 4 bases from V and 14 bases from J, leaving 9 bases between. Per the germline V gene, CDR1 is ENHRY and CDR2 is SYGVKD. Written as DNA, the CDR3 is TGTGCCATCAGTGTAGGCCCAACCCTCCACTTT. It encodes CAISVGPTLHF.

This rearrangement joins TRBV28 to TRBJ1-4; the D gene is possibly TRBD1 (5 bases). Trimming shortened V by 6 bases and J by 4 bases, and 15 bases separated the two germline ends. Germline V gene data show CDR1 as MDHEN and CDR2 as SYDVKM. The CDR3 consists of 15 residues. The CDR3 DNA sequence: TGTGCCAGCAGGTCACTGGGACTTGATAATGAAAAACTGTTTTTT. Its protein product is CASRSLGLDNEKLFF.

The rearrangement links TRBV7-8 to TRBJ2-4; D ambiguous. CDR1 and CDR2 (germline): SGHVS, FQNEAQ. V lost 3 bases, J lost 8 bases, and 14 bases lay in between. This CDR3 contains 14 residues. CDR3 loop: CASSFDSVRDIQYF. DNA for the CDR3: TGTGCCAGCAGCTTTGACTCCGTTCGGGACATTCAGTACTTC.

The chain combines TRBV6-5 with TRBJ1-2; 12 nucleotides match TRBD1. The CDR3 has 13 amino acids. Losses at the gene ends were 6 bases for V and 8 bases for J; bases not matched to a gene: 4. CDR1 is MNHEY and CDR2 is SVGAGI in the germline V gene. The CDR3 DNA is TGTGCCAGCAGGTGGGGACAGGGGGCCGGCTACACCTTC. Its protein is CASRWGQGAGYTF.

CDR3 in DNA: TGTGCCAGCAGCCCCCTCAGGGGGCAAGGAAACACCATATATTTT. This encodes CASSPLRGQGNTIYF. The V and J genes are TRBV7-2 and TRBJ1-3; 8 bases match TRBD1. Per germline, CDR1 SGHTA and CDR2 FQGNSA. The CDR3 extends over 15 amino acids. The junction had 7 bases not matched to a gene; V was cut back by 5 bases and J by 4 bases.

Only one count was recorded for this clone. V is TRBV5-6 and J is TRBJ2-3; TRBD2 might be the D (6 bases). Germline loops: CDR1 SGHDT, CDR2 YYEEEE. The CDR3 loop spans 16 amino acids. V was clipped by 1 base and J by 2 bases, with 14 bases between them. CDR3 DNA sequence: TGTGCCAGCAGCTTGATGATCGGCGGGACCACAGATACGCAGTATTTT. Protein: CASSLMIGGTTDTQYF.

The V call is TRBV7-6, the J call TRBJ2-1; TRBD2 matches 9 bases. V lost 1 base to trimming and J lost 4 bases; unmatched junction nucleotides: 5. Per germline, CDR1 SGHVS and CDR2 FNYEAQ. CDR3 length: 16 amino acids. The CDR3 sequence: CASSLGGGRGYNEQFF. For the CDR3, the DNA is TGTGCCAGCAGCTTAGGTGGCGGGAGGGGGTACAATGAGCAGTTCTTC.

This chain uses TRBV5-1 with TRBJ2-1; 7 nucleotides agree with TRBD2. CDR1 is SGHRS and CDR2 is YFSETQ in the germline V gene. There are 14 residues in the CDR3. The V segment lost 4 bases and the J segment 5 bases; nucleotides outside the gene matches: 6. Here the CDR3 DNA reads TGCGCCAGCAGCATTCAGCGGGGAAACAATGAGCAGTTCTTC. The encoded protein is CASSIQRGNNEQFF.

The chain links TRBV5-1 to TRBJ1-2; D is ambiguous. Trimming took 0 bases from V and 3 from J, leaving 12 bases between them. CDR1 is SGHRS, CDR2 YFSETQ, per germline. The CDR3 is made up of 15 amino acids. In DNA form, the CDR3 reads TGCGCCAGCAGCTTGGCCTCGAATCCGGACTATGGCTACACCTTC. Its translation is CASSLASNPDYGYTF.

There are a few counts of this clone. The V and J genes are TRBV5-6 and TRBJ2-6; tentatively, D is TRBD2 (5 bases). Per germline, CDR1 SGHDT and CDR2 YYEEEE. V lost 5 bases and J 1 base, leaving 10 bases between the germline ends. The CDR3 spans 15 residues. The CDR3 loop is CASRPPGSGANVLTF. The CDR3 bases are TGTGCCAGCAGGCCGCCGGGGTCTGGGGCCAACGTCCTGACTTTC.

V usage is TRBV11-3 and J usage is TRBJ2-1; the D gene is possibly TRBD1 (6 bases). This CDR3 comprises 14 residues. Germline-derived CDR1 and CDR2 are SGHNT and YENEEA. V lost 3 bases and J 4 bases, leaving 10 bases between the germline ends. CDR3 nucleotides: TGTGCCAGCAGCTTGAGGGGGATATACAATGAGCAGTTCTTC. Translation gives CASSLRGIYNEQFF.